This T cell receptor beta chain was sequenced for a study of blood T cells in healthy people across ages. Points on this clonotype: Its antigen is not identified.

Study findings and constraints: Per million T cells, TCR beta diversity dropped about linearly as age rose.

Drawing of peripheral blood yielded about 9.7 milliliters from each donor. This CDR3 is built from 14 residues. Deletions cut 6 bases from V and 4 bases from J, with 15 bases between. CDR1 is MDHEN and CDR2 is SYDVKM in the germline V gene. Next came a second PCR, run for roughly 6 to 11 cycles, which used a sample-barcoded 5' primer along with a J-beta primer mix. TCRdb re-analysed the 5' RACE reads in MiXCR, keeping a single row per CDR3 protein. The repertoire holds fewer than 900,000 distinct CDR3 sequences, with approximately 35% as singletons. V usage is TRBV28 and J usage is TRBJ1-1, with D unresolved. The sequenced sample consisted of blood. The clonotype comes from a man younger than 30 in good health. CDR3 loop: CASSPRRVVTEAFF. The DNA for the CDR3 is TGTGCCAGCAGCCCGCGGAGGGTTGTCACTGAAGCTTTCTTT. The whole variable domain, filled in from reference TRBV28 and TRBJ1-1, reads DVKVTQSSRYLVKRTGEKVFLECVQDMDHENMFWYRQDPGLGLRLIYFSYDVKMKEKGDIPEGYSVSREKKERFSLILESASTNQTSMYLCASSPRRVVTEAFFGQGTRLTVV.